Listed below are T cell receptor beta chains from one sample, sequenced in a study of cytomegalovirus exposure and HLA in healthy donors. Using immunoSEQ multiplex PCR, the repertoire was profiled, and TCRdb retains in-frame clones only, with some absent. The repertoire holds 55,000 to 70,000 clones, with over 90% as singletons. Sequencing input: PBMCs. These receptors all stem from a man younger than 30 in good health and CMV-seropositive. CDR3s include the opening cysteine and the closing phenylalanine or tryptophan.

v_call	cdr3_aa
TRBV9	CASSGSGRAGEQYF
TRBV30	CAWSPNRGLSEQYF
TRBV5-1	CASSLGSGRETQYF
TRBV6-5	CASSRQGTNTEAFF
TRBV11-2	CASSLDRGRDTQYF
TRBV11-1	CASSFTPLTYEQYF
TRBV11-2	CASSPPGSGANVLTF
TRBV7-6	CASSLGASGRAHEQFF
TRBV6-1	CASSNPVPQHF
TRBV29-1	CSVARPLGALTEAFF
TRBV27	CASSFPGQGQPQHF
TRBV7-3	CASSATRDSQETQYF
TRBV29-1	CSVTGVNYGYTF
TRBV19	CASSTRTGGRVRYNEQFF
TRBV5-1	CASSLGPTGAADTQYF
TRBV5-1	CASSWGLDAETQYF
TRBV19	CASSFGDTWTEAFF
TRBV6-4	CASSRSSGSGDTQYF
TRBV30	CAWSVLGQSGAQYF
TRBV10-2	CASRLTGSSYEQYF
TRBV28	CASTSGTRATQQYF
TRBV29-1	CSSRDWDLAEQFF
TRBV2	CASKEREHYEQYF
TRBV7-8	CASSLGRDSSRAYEQYF
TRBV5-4	CASSLSPGQANYEQYF
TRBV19	CASSPVVGYEQYF
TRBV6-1	CASIRGTEAFF
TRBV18	CASSQLAGVEEQYF
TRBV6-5	CASSYGRGADDYEQYF
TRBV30	CAWSVPSGGLQETQYF
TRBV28	CASSLPRQGSNQPQHF
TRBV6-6	CASAGVPSGNTIYF
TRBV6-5	CASSYAGIAKNIQYF
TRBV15	CATSRDLSSGSQETQYF
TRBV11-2	CASSLVLETQYF
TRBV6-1	CASSGRTSPRSYNEQFF
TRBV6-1	CASSVGTGGYEQYF
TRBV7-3	CASSLRPGLSTEAFF
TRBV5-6	CASSLAGGPRTYEQYF
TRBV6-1	CASSEEGSGSDEQYF
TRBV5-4	CASSFPQGGLGANVLTF
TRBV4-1	CASSQDSGDSGYTF
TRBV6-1	CASSYSGDTQYF
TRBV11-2	CASSLAPNRAFQETQYF
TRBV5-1	CASSLKGPPGELFF
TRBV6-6	CASSYSTNPRNTEAFF
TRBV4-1	CASSQGAPSSGSYEQYF